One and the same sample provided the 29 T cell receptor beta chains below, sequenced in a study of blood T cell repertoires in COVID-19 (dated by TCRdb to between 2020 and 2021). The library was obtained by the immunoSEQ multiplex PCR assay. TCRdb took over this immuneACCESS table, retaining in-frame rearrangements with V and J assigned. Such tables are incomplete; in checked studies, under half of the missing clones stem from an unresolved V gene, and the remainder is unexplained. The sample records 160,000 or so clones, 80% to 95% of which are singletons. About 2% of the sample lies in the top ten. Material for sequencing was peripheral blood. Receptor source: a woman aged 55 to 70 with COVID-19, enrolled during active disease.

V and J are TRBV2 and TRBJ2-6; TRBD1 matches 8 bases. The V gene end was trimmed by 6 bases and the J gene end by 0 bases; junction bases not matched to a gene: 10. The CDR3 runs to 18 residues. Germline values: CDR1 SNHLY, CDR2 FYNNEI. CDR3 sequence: CASRERVTGGSGANVLTF. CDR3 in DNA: TGTGCCAGCAGAGAGAGGGTAACAGGGGGCTCTGGGGCCAACGTCCTGACTTTC.

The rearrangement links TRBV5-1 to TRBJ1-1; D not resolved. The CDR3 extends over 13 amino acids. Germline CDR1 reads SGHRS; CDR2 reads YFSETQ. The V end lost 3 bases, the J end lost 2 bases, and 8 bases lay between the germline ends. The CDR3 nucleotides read TGCGCCAGCAGCTCCTTATCCAACACTGAAGCTTTCTTT. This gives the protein CASSSLSNTEAFF.

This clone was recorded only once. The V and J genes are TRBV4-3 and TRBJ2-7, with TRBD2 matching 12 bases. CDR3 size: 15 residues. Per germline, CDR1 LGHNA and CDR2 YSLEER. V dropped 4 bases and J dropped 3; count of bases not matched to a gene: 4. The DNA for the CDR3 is TGCGCCAGCAGCCCGCTAGCGGGGGGGATCTACGAGCAGTACTTC. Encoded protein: CASSPLAGGIYEQYF.

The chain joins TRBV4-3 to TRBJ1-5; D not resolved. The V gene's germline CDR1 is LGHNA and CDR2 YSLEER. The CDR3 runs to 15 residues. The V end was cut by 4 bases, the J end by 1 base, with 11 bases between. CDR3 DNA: TGCGCCAGCAGCCCGGGATCGGCCAGCAATCAGCCCCAGCATTTT. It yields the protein CASSPGSASNQPQHF.

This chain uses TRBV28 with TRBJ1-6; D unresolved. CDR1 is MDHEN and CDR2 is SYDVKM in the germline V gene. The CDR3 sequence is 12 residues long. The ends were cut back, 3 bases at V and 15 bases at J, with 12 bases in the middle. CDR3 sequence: CASSLGRPFLHF. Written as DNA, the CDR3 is TGTGCCAGCAGTTTGGGCAGGCCATTCCTCCACTTT.

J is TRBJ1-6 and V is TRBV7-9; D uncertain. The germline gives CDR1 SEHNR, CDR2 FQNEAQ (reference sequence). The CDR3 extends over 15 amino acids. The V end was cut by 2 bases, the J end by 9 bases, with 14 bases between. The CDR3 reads CASSLLGSGVSPLHF. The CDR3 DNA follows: TGTGCCAGCAGCTTATTGGGGAGTGGAGTTTCACCCCTCCACTTT.

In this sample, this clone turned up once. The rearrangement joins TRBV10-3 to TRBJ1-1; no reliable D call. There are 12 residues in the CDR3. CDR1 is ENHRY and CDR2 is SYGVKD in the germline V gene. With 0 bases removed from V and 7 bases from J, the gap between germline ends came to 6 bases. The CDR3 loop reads CAISESRVEAFF. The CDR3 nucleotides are TGTGCCATCAGTGAGTCTAGAGTTGAAGCTTTCTTT.

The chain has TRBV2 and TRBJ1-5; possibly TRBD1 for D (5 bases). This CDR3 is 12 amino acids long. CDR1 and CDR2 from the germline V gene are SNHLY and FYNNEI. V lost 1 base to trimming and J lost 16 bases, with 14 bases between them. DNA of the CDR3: TGTGCCAGCAGTGAAGATGTGTCAGGGAAACATTTT. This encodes CASSEDVSGKHF.

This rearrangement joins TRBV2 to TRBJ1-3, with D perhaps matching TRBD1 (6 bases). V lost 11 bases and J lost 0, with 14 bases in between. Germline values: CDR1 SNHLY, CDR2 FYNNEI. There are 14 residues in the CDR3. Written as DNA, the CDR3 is TGTGCCGGTAGGGGGACCTACTCTGGAAACACCATATATTTT. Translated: CAGRGTYSGNTIYF.

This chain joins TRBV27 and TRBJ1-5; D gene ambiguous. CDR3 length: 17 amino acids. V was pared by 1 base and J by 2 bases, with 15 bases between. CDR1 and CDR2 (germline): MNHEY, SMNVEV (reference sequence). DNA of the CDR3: TGTGCCAGCAGTTTATTAGGGCGGGTCGGGGGCAATCAGCCCCAGCATTTT. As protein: CASSLLGRVGGNQPQHF.

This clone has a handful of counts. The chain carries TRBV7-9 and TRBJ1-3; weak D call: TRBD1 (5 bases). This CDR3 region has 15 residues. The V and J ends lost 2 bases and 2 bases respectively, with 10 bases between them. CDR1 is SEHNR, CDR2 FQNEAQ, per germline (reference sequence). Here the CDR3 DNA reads TGTGCCAGCAGCTTATATTCGGGGGCTGGAAACACCATATATTTT. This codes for CASSLYSGAGNTIYF.

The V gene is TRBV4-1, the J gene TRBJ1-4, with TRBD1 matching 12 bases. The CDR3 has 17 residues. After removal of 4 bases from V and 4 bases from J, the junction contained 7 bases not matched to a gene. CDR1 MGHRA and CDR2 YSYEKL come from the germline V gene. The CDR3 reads CASSPGTGGRGNEKLFF. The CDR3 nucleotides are TGCGCCAGCAGCCCCGGGACAGGGGGCAGAGGTAATGAAAAACTGTTTTTT.

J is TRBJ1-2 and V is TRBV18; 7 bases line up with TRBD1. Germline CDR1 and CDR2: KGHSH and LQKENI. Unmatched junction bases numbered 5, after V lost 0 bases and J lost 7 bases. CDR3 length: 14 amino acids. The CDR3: CASSPPVAGGGYTF. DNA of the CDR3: TGTGCCAGCTCACCACCGGTTGCAGGGGGTGGCTACACCTTC.

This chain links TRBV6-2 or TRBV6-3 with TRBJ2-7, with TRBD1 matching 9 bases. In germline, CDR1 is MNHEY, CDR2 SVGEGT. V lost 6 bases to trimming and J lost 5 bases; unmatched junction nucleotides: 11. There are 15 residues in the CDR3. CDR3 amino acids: CASSERRDRAHEQYF. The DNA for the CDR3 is TGTGCCAGCAGCGAGCGCCGGGACAGGGCCCACGAGCAGTACTTC.

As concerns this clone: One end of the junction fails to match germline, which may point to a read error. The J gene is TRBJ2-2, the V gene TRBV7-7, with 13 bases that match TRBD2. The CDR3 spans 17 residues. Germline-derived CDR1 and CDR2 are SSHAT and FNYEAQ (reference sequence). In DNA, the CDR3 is TGTGCTAGCAGCTTACTAGCGGGGGGGTCGAACACCGGGGAGCTGTTTTTT. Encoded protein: CASSLLAGGSNTGELFF.

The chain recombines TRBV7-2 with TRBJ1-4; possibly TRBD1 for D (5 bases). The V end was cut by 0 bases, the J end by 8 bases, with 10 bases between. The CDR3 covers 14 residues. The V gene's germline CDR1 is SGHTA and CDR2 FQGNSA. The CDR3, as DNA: TGTGCCAGCAGCTTAGCGTGGGGCAGCGAAAAACTGTTTTTT. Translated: CASSLAWGSEKLFF.

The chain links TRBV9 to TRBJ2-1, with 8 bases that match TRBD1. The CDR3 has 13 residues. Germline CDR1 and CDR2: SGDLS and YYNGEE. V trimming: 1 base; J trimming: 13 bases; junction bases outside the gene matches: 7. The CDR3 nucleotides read TGTGCCAGCAGCGTACTCGACAGGGGTGATCAGTTCTTC. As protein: CASSVLDRGDQFF.

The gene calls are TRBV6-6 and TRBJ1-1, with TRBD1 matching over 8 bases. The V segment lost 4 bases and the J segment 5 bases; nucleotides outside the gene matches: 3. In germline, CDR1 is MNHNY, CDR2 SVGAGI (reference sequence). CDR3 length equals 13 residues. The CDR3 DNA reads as TGTGCCAGCAGTTTACAGGGGGAAACTGAAGCTTTCTTT. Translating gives CASSLQGETEAFF.

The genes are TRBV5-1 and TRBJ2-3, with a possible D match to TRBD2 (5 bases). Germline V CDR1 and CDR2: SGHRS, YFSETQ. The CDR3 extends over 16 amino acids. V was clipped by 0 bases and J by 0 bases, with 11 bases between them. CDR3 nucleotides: TGCGCCAGCAGCTTGGAGGGAGAAACTAGCACAGATACGCAGTATTTT. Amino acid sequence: CASSLEGETSTDTQYF.

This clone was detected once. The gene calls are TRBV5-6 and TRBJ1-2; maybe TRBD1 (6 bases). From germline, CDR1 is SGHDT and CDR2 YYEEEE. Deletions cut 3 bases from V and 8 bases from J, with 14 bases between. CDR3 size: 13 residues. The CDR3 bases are TGTGCCAGCAGCTCCACAGGGTCAGGAGGCTACACCTTC. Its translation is CASSSTGSGGYTF.

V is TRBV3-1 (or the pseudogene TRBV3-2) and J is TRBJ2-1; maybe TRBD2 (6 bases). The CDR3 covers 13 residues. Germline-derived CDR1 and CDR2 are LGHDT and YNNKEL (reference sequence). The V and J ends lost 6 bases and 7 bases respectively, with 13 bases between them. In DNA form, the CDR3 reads TGTGCCAGCAGTCTAGACGGGGGTAATGAGCAGTTCTTC. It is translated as CASSLDGGNEQFF.

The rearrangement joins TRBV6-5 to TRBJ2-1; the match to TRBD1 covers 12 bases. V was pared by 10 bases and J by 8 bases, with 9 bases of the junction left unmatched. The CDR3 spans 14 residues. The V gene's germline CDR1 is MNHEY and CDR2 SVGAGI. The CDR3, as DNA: TGTGCCACCCCGGGGGACAGGGGGCCGCATGAGCAGTTCTTC. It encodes CATPGDRGPHEQFF.

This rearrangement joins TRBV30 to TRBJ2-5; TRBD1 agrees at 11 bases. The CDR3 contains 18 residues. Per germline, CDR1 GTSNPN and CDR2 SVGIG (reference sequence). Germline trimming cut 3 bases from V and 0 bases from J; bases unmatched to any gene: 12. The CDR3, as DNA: TGTGCCTGGAGCAGTGTTCGGACAGGGGGCGGGTACCAAGAGACCCAGTACTTC. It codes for CAWSSVRTGGGYQETQYF.

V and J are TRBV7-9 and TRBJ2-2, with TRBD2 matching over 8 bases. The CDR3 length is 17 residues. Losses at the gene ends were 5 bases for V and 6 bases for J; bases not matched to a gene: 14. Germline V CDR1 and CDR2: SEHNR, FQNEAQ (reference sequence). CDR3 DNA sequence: TGTGCCAGCAGCAGTACCGGGACTAGTGGACGGGCCGGGGAGCTGTTTTTT. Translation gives CASSSTGTSGRAGELFF.

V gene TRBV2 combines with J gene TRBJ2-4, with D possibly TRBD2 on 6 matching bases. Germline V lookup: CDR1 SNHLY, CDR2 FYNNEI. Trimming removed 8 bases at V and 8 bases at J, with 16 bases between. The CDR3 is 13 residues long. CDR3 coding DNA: TGTGCCAGCCGACTAGGGGTCTCTGACATTCAGTACTTC. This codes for CASRLGVSDIQYF. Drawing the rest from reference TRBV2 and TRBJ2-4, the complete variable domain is EPEVTQTPSHQVTQMGQEVILRCVPISNHLYFYWYRQILGQKVEFLVSFYNNEISEKSEIFDDQFSVERPDGSNFTLKIRSTKLEDSAMYFCASRLGVSDIQYFGAGTRLSVL.

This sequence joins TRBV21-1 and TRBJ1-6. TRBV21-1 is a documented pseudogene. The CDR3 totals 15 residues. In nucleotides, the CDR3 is TGTGCCAGCAACATAGGGGGGGTCGTAAATTCACCCCTCCACTTT. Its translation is CASNIGGVVNSPLHF.

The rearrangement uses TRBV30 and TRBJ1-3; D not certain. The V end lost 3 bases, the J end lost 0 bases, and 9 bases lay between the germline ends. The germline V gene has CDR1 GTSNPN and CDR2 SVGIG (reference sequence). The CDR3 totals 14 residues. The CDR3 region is CAWSAGGSGNTIYF. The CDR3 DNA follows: TGTGCCTGGAGCGCAGGAGGCTCTGGAAACACCATATATTTT.

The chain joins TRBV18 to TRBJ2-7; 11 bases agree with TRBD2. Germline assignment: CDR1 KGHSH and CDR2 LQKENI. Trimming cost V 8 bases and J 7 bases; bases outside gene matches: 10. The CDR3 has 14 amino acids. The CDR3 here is CASQASGGSGEQYF. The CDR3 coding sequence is TGTGCCAGCCAAGCTAGCGGGGGGTCGGGAGAGCAGTACTTC.

The CDR3 loop reads CATSDSKDIGNTIYF. CDR3 DNA: TGTGCCACCAGTGATTCAAAGGACATTGGAAACACCATATATTTT. The chain recombines TRBV24-1 with TRBJ1-3, with D perhaps matching TRBD1 (5 bases). CDR3 size: 15 residues. Germline V gives CDR1 KGHDR, CDR2 SFDVKD. Trimming removed 2 bases from V and 3 bases from J, with 10 bases in between.